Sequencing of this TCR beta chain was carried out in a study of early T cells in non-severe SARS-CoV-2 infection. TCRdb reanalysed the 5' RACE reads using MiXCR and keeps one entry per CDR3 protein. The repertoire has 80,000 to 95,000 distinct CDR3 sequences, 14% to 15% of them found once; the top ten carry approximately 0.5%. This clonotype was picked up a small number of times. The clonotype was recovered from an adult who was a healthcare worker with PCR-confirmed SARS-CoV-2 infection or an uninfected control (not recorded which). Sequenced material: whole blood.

CDR3 amino acids: CASSETDGTSGANVLTF. CDR3 nucleotide sequence: TGTGCCAGCAGTGAAACGGACGGGACGTCTGGGGCCAACGTCCTGACTTTC. J is TRBJ2-6 and V is TRBV2, with D perhaps assigned TRBD1 or TRBD2 (5 bases each). This CDR3 is 17 amino acids long. Trimming pared 2 bases from V and 1 base from J, leaving 12 bases between. CDR1 is SNHLY, CDR2 FYNNEI, per germline.